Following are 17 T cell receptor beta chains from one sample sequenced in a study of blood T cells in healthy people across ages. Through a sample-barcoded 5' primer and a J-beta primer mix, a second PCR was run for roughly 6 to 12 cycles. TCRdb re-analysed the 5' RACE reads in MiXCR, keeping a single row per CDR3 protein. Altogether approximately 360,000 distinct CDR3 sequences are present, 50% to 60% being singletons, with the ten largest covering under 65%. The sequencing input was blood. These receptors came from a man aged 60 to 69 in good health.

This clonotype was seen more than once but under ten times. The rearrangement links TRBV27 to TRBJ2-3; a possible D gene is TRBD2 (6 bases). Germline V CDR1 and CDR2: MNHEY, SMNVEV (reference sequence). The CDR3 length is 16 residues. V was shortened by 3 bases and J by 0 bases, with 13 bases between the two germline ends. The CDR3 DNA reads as TGTGCCAGCAGTTTCGGGGCTAGCGCCAGCACAGATACGCAGTATTTT. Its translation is CASSFGASASTDTQYF.

The CDR3 region has the DNA TGTGCCAGTAAGAGGACACCCTATCAGCCCCAGCATTTT. Its translation: CASKRTPYQPQHF. The V gene is TRBV6-5, the J gene TRBJ1-5, with D perhaps TRBD1 (5 bases). This CDR3 has 13 residues. V shed 9 bases and J shed 5 bases, with 14 bases lying between them. From germline, CDR1 is MNHEY and CDR2 SVGAGI.

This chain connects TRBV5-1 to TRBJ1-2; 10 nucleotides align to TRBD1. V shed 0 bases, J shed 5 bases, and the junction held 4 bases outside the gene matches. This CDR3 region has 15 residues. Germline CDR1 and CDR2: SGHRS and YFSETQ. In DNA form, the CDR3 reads TGCGCCAGCAGCTTGGGGACAGGGGGTCTGTATGGCTACACCTTC. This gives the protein CASSLGTGGLYGYTF.

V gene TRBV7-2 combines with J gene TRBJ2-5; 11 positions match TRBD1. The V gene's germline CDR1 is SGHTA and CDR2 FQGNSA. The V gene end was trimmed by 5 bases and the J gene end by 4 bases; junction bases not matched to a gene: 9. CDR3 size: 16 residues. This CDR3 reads CASSPRTGTGGETQYF. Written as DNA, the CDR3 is TGTGCCAGCAGCCCCCGGACCGGGACAGGGGGAGAGACCCAGTACTTC.

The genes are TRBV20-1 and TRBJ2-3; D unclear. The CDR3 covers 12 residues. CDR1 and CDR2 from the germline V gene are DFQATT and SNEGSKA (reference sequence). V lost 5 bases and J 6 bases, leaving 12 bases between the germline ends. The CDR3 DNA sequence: TGCAGTGCTGAGGCCAAGCTGGATACGCAGTATTTT. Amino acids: CSAEAKLDTQYF.

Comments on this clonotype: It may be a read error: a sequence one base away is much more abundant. CDR3 in DNA: TGTGCCGGCAGCTCCCGGACGGGGGCCGAAGAGACCCAGTACTTC. Protein: CAGSSRTGAEETQYF. The chain uses TRBV11-2 and TRBJ2-5; possibly TRBD1 or TRBD2 for D (6 bases each). CDR1 SGHAT and CDR2 FQNNGV come from the germline V gene. The CDR3 has 15 residues.

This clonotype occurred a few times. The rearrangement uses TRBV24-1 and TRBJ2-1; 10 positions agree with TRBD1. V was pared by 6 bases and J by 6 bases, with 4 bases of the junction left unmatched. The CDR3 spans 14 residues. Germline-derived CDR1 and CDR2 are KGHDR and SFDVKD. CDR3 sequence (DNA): TGTGCCACCAGTCGACAGGGGGCGGGCAATGAGCAGTTCTTC. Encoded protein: CATSRQGAGNEQFF.

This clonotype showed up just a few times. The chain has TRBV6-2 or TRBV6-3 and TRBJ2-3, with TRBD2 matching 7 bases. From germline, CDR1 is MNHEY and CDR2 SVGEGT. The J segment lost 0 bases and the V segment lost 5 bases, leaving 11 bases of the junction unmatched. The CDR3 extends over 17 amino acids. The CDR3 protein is CASSPFRSGVSTDTQYF. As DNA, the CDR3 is TGTGCCAGCAGTCCCTTCCGAAGCGGGGTTAGCACAGATACGCAGTATTTT.

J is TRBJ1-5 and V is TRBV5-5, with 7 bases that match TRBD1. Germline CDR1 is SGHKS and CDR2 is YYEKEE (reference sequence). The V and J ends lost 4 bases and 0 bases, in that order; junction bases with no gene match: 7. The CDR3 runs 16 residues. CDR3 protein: CASSAATGISNQPQHF. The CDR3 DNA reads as TGTGCCAGCAGCGCCGCGACAGGGATTAGCAATCAGCCCCAGCATTTT. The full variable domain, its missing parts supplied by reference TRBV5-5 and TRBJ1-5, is DAGVTQSPTHLIKTRGQQVTLRCSPISGHKSVSWYQQVLGQGPQFIFQYYEKEERGRGNFPDRFSARQFPNYSSELNVNALLLGDSALYLCASSAATGISNQPQHFGDGTRLSIL.

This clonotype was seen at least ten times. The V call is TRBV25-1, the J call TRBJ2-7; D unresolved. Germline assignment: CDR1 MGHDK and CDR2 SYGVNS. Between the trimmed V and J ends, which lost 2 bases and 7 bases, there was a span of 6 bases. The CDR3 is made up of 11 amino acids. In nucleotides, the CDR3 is TGTGCCAGCAGTGAACTCCATGAGCAGTACTTC. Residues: CASSELHEQYF.

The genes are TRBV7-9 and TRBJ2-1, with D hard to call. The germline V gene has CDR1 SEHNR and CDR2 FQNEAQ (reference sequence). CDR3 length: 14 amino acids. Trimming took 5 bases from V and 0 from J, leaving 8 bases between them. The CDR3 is CASSAYTSYNEQFF. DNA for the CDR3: TGTGCCAGCAGCGCCTACACCTCCTACAATGAGCAGTTCTTC.

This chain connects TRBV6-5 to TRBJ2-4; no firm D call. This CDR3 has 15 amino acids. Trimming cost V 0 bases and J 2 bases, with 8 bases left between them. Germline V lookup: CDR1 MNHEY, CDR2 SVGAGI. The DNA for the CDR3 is TGTGCCAGCAGTTACTCAGGTCAGCCCAAAAACATTCAGTACTTC. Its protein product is CASSYSGQPKNIQYF.

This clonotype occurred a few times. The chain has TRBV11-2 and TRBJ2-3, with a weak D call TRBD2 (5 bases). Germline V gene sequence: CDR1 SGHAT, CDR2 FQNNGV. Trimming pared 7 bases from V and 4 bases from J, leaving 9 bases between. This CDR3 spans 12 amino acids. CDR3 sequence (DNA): TGTGCCAGCACCCTGGGAGCAGATACGCAGTATTTT. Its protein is CASTLGADTQYF.

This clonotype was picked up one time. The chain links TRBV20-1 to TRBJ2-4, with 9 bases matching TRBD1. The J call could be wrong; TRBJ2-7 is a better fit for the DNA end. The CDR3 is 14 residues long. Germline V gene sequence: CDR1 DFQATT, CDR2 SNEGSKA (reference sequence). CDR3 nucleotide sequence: TGCAGTGCTAGAGAGGACAGGGGCCACTACGAGCAGTACTTC. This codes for CSAREDRGHYEQYF.

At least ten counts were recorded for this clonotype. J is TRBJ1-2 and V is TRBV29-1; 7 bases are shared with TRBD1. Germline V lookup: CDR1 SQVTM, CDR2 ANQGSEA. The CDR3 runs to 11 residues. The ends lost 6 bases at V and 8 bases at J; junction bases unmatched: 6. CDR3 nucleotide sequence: TGCAGCGTCACAGGGGAGAGAGGCTACACCTTC. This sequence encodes CSVTGERGYTF. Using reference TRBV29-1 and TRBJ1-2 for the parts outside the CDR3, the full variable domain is SAVISQKPSRDICQRGTSLTIQCQVDSQVTMMFWYRQQPGQSLTLIATANQGSEATYESGFVIDKFPISRPNLTFSTLTVSNMSPEDSSIYLCSVTGERGYTFGSGTRLTVV.

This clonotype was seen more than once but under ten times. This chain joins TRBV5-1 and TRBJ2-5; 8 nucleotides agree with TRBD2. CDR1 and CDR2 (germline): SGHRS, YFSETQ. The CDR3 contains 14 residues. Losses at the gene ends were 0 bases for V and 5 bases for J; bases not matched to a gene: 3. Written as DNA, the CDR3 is TGCGCCAGCAGCTTGGGACTAGCGATGGAGACCCAGTACTTC. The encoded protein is CASSLGLAMETQYF.

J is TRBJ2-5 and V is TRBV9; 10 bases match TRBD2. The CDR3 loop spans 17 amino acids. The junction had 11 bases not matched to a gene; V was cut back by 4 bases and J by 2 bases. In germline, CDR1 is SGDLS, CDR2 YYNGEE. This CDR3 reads CASSHHLWTSGQETQYF. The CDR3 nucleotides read TGTGCCAGCAGCCACCACCTCTGGACTAGCGGACAAGAGACCCAGTACTTC.